The 23 T cell receptor beta chains below come from one sample, sequenced in a study of blood T cell repertoires in COVID-19. TCRdb keeps only in-frame clones here, not all; method: immunoSEQ multiplex PCR. The data contain roughly 300,000 clones, roughly 85% of them singletons. Source material: PBMCs or T cells enriched from blood (not recorded which). The receptors originated from a woman aged 25-40 years who had recovered from COVID-19.

This chain connects TRBV5-1 to TRBJ1-1; D remains unclear. Between the trimmed V and J ends, which lost 0 bases and 1 base, there was a span of 7 bases. Germline V CDR1 and CDR2: SGHRS, YFSETQ. The CDR3 is 14 amino acids. CDR3 loop: CASSLGYTNTEAFF. CDR3 DNA: TGCGCCAGCAGCTTGGGCTATACGAACACTGAAGCTTTCTTT.

The sample holds one count of this clone. The sample carries other DNA sequences with the same CDR3. V gene TRBV6-5 combines with J gene TRBJ2-1, with TRBD2 matching 14 bases. V shed 5 bases and J 6 bases; nucleotides not matched to a gene: 3. This CDR3 is 15 amino acids long. CDR1 is MNHEY and CDR2 is SVGAGI in the germline V gene. In DNA form, the CDR3 reads TGTGCCAGCAGTCGGACTAGCGGGGGGCTCAATGAGCAGTTCTTC. Protein: CASSRTSGGLNEQFF.

The chain employs TRBV11-2 and TRBJ2-3; 12 bases align to TRBD1. The CDR3 has 15 amino acids. The junction had 2 bases not matched to a gene; V was cut back by 5 bases and J by 2 bases. Germline values: CDR1 SGHAT, CDR2 FQNNGV. CDR3 region: CASSGTGGLTDTQYF. In nucleotides, the CDR3 is TGTGCCAGCAGCGGGACAGGGGGCCTCACAGATACGCAGTATTTT.

This clone was found once. This chain links TRBV19 with TRBJ1-6; 7 bases line up with TRBD1. CDR3 length: 17 residues. From germline, CDR1 is LNHDA and CDR2 SQIVND (reference sequence). The V gene end was trimmed by 5 bases and the J gene end by 6 bases; junction bases not matched to a gene: 13. The CDR3 protein is CASSRGADRTTNSPLHF. The CDR3 nucleotides are TGTGCCAGTAGTCGGGGAGCGGACAGGACAACTAATTCACCCCTCCACTTT.

The chain uses TRBV21-1 and TRBJ1-1. TRBV21-1 is deemed a pseudogene. This CDR3 spans 15 amino acids. The CDR3 DNA reads as TGTGCCAGCAGCAAAGAGCGGGACCCGAACACTGAAGCTTTCTTT. Translating it yields CASSKERDPNTEAFF.

This chain joins TRBV10-3 and TRBJ2-2; possibly TRBD1 for D (7 bases). V lost 2 bases, J lost 6 bases, and 19 bases lay in between. CDR1 is ENHRY, CDR2 SYGVKD, per germline. CDR3 length: 17 amino acids. The CDR3 here is CAISERRQGGRSGELFF. CDR3 nucleotide sequence: TGTGCCATCAGTGAGCGACGACAGGGTGGGAGGTCCGGGGAGCTGTTTTTT.

J is TRBJ2-3 and V is TRBV18; no reliable D call. The CDR3 spans 13 residues. V dropped 4 bases and J dropped 4 bases, with 9 bases sitting between them. In germline, CDR1 is KGHSH, CDR2 LQKENI. CDR3 amino acids: CASSRSVADTQYF. The CDR3 nucleotides are TGTGCCAGCTCACGCAGCGTTGCAGATACGCAGTATTTT.

V and J are TRBV3-1 (or the pseudogene TRBV3-2) and TRBJ2-3; D perhaps matches TRBD2 (7 bases). CDR1 is LGHDT, CDR2 YNNKEL, per germline (reference sequence). V shed 3 bases and J shed 5 bases, with 15 bases lying between them. This CDR3 comprises 15 residues. CDR3 in amino acids: CASSHVGGGVDTQYF. The CDR3 DNA follows: TGTGCCAGCAGCCATGTTGGGGGGGGCGTAGATACGCAGTATTTT.

The J gene is TRBJ2-5, the V gene TRBV10-3; TRBD2 aligns across 8 bases. V dropped 4 bases and J dropped 2; count of bases not matched to a gene: 9. This CDR3 comprises 16 residues. The germline CDR1 and CDR2 sequences are ENHRY and SYGVKD. The CDR3 reads CAISAPAGGVQETQYF. The CDR3 nucleotides read TGTGCCATCAGTGCCCCCGCGGGAGGAGTACAAGAGACCCAGTACTTC.

The genes are TRBV19 and TRBJ1-5, with 9 bases identical to TRBD1. The CDR3 extends over 15 amino acids. V trimming: 5 bases; J trimming: 7 bases; junction bases outside the gene matches: 9. Germline CDR1 LNHDA, CDR2 SQIVND (reference sequence). The CDR3 DNA follows: TGTGCCAGTAGTCCCCGGGACAGGGTGTCCCAGCCCCAGCATTTT. This sequence encodes CASSPRDRVSQPQHF. The full variable domain, in which reference TRBV19 and TRBJ1-5 provide the parts outside the CDR3, is DGGITQSPKYLFRKEGQNVTLSCEQNLNHDAMYWYRQDPGQGLRLIYYSQIVNDFQKGDIAEGYSVSREKKESFPLTVTSAQKNPTAFYLCASSPRDRVSQPQHFGDGTRLSIL.

This clone was observed a few times. This chain joins TRBV3-1 (or the pseudogene TRBV3-2) and TRBJ1-1; D is perhaps TRBD1 (5 bases). In germline, CDR1 is LGHDT, CDR2 YNNKEL (reference sequence). The V gene lost 3 bases and the J gene lost 7 bases, with 12 bases spanning the gap. The length of the CDR3 is 13 residues. As DNA, the CDR3 is TGTGCCAGCAGCCACGATAGGGACTTTGAAGCTTTCTTT. This translates into CASSHDRDFEAFF.

The rearrangement uses TRBV11-2 and TRBJ1-4; D might be TRBD1 (5 bases). The CDR3 is 17 residues long. The germline V and J ends were trimmed by 5 bases and 7 bases, with 23 bases remaining between them. Germline V lookup: CDR1 SGHAT, CDR2 FQNNGV. The CDR3 bases are TGTGCCAGCAGCCACCTTGTTAGGGGCCAGCTCAGTGAAAAACTGTTTTTT. This encodes CASSHLVRGQLSEKLFF.

This chain links TRBV4-1 with TRBJ1-2; 8 bases are a match to TRBD1. V trimming: 4 bases; J trimming: 6 bases; junction bases outside the gene matches: 10. Germline lookup yields CDR1 MGHRA and CDR2 YSYEKL. The CDR3 consists of 15 residues. CDR3 in amino acids: CASSLSAGTGDGYTF. The DNA of the CDR3 is TGCGCCAGCAGCCTCAGTGCCGGGACAGGAGATGGCTACACCTTC.

The V call is TRBV10-3, the J call TRBJ1-1, with TRBD1 matching 7 bases. With V trimmed by 5 bases and J by 5 bases, 2 bases remained unmatched. From germline, CDR1 is ENHRY and CDR2 SYGVKD. The CDR3 consists of 12 residues. CDR3 sequence reads: CAISRQGTEAFF. CDR3 coding DNA: TGTGCCATCAGTCGACAGGGTACTGAAGCTTTCTTT.

The J gene is TRBJ1-4, the V gene TRBV7-9; the match to TRBD1 covers 7 bases. This CDR3 contains 16 residues. Per germline, CDR1 SEHNR and CDR2 FQNEAQ (reference sequence). Germline trimming cut 4 bases from V and 0 bases from J; bases unmatched to any gene: 5. The CDR3 region is CASSSGTASTNEKLFF. As DNA, the CDR3 is TGTGCCAGCAGCTCCGGGACAGCCTCAACTAATGAAAAACTGTTTTTT.

V and J are TRBV25-1 and TRBJ1-6, with 9 bases aligning to TRBD1. The V segment lost 5 bases and the J segment 7 bases; nucleotides outside the gene matches: 3. The CDR3 length is 14 residues. The germline V gene has CDR1 MGHDK and CDR2 SYGVNS. The CDR3 DNA sequence: TGTGCCAGCAGTAGGGACAGGGCCAATTCACCCCTCCACTTT. Amino acids: CASSRDRANSPLHF.

This chain links TRBV5-8 with TRBJ2-2; D may be TRBD2 (5 bases). This CDR3 is built from 14 residues. The germline V gene has CDR1 SGHTS and CDR2 YDEGEE. V lost 6 bases to trimming and J lost 0 bases, with 9 bases between them. The CDR3 sequence is CASTGWSNTGELFF. The CDR3 DNA is TGTGCCAGCACGGGGTGGTCGAACACCGGGGAGCTGTTTTTT. Using reference TRBV5-8 and TRBJ2-2 for the parts outside the CDR3, the full variable domain is EAGVTQSPTHLIKTRGQQATLRCSPISGHTSVYWYQQALGLGLQFLLWYDEGEERNRGNFPPRFSGRQFPNYSSELNVNALELEDSALYLCASTGWSNTGELFFGEGSRLTVL.

This clone was detected only a few times. The chain recombines TRBV9 with TRBJ1-3; a weak D match, TRBD1 (5 bases). CDR3 size: 16 residues. Per the germline V gene, CDR1 is SGDLS and CDR2 is YYNGEE. V dropped 0 bases and J dropped 8 bases, with 18 bases sitting between them. As DNA, the CDR3 is TGTGCCAGCAGCGTAGGTCTGGGACTGAGAGCGGACACCATATATTTT. Its translation: CASSVGLGLRADTIYF.

This chain joins TRBV5-5 and TRBJ2-3, with 7 bases lining up with TRBD2. V shed 0 bases, J shed 2 bases, and the junction held 3 bases outside the gene matches. CDR3 length equals 15 residues. Per the germline V gene, CDR1 is SGHKS and CDR2 is YYEKEE (reference sequence). The CDR3 DNA reads as TGTGCCAGCAGCTTGGCAGCGGGGATCACAGATACGCAGTATTTT. This sequence encodes CASSLAAGITDTQYF.

This chain links TRBV18 with TRBJ2-7, with 11 bases matching TRBD2. The CDR3 contains 17 residues. Germline CDR1 reads KGHSH; CDR2 reads LQKENI. With V trimmed by 1 base and J by 3 bases, 8 bases remained unmatched. In DNA, the CDR3 is TGTGCCAGCTCACCACGGGTAGCGGGGGGGAGCCTCTACGAGCAGTACTTC. Protein product: CASSPRVAGGSLYEQYF.

This rearrangement joins TRBV3-1 (or the pseudogene TRBV3-2) to TRBJ1-2, with no clear D. The CDR3 consists of 15 residues. Trimming cost V 0 bases and J 8 bases, with 16 bases left between them. Germline CDR1 and CDR2: LGHDT and YNNKEL (reference sequence). The CDR3 is CASSQDSASRGGYTF. The CDR3 DNA reads TGTGCCAGCAGCCAAGATTCGGCCTCCCGCGGCGGCTACACCTTC.

CDR3 sequence: CASSLTVGLGADTQYF. For the CDR3, the DNA is TGTGCCAGCAGCTTAACCGTGGGACTAGGGGCAGATACGCAGTATTTT. The V and J genes are TRBV7-3 and TRBJ2-3; 8 bases fit TRBD2. From germline, CDR1 is SGHTA and CDR2 FQGTGA. CDR3 length equals 16 residues. V shed 0 bases, J shed 4 bases, and the junction held 6 bases outside the gene matches.

The V and J genes are TRBV9 and TRBJ2-7; TRBD2 matches at 10 bases. CDR3 length: 14 amino acids. With V trimmed by 2 bases and J by 5 bases, 4 bases remained unmatched. The germline V gene has CDR1 SGDLS and CDR2 YYNGEE. This chain's CDR3 is CASSVLAGADEQYF. DNA for the CDR3: TGTGCCAGCAGCGTCCTAGCGGGGGCCGACGAGCAGTACTTC.